A selection of T cell receptor beta chains follows, all from one sample in a study of shared clonotypes between healthy human individuals. The assay was immunoSEQ multiplex PCR, and TCRdb's table has in-frame clones only and misses some. The sample lists approximately 700,000 clones, more than 70% occurring once. The sequenced sample consisted of memory CD4+ T cells sorted from blood. These receptors were obtained from a woman in her 30s in good health. The CDR3 runs from the conserved cysteine through the conserved F or W. The order of the fields is D gene, clone size, J gene, V gene, CDR3 protein, CDR3 DNA. A D gene is named only where the DNA matches it firmly. The listing skips clone size in some rows; elsewhere it reads once, few, many or a size class.

D: .; size: .; J: TRBJ1-2; V: TRBV5-6; CDR3: CASRGQGYTF; DNA: TGTGCCAGCAGGGGGCAGGGCTACACCTTC
D: TRBD2; size: .; J: TRBJ2-3; V: TRBV6-7; CDR3: CASSYPRGCGRPDTQYF; DNA: TGTGCCAGCAGTTACCCTCGGGGGTGCGGGAGGCCAGATACGCAGTATTTT
D: .; size: few; J: TRBJ1-5; V: TRBV10-3; CDR3: CAISKGGAEVNQPQHF; DNA: TGTGCCATCAGTAAAGGAGGGGCCGAGGTCAATCAGCCCCAGCATTTT
D: TRBD1; size: .; J: TRBJ2-1; V: TRBV4-1; CDR3: CASSQVGQGVDEQFF; DNA: TGCGCCAGCAGCCAAGTTGGACAGGGGGTCGATGAGCAGTTCTTC
D: .; size: .; J: TRBJ2-7; V: TRBV27; CDR3: CASKGGGASSYEQYF; DNA: TGTGCCAGCAAAGGGGGAGGGGCTAGCTCCTACGAGCAGTACTTC
D: TRBD1; size: .; J: TRBJ1-2; V: TRBV27; CDR3: CASSFSGGRRNYGYTF; DNA: TGTGCCAGCAGTTTTTCAGGGGGGAGGAGAAACTATGGCTACACCTTC
D: .; size: .; J: TRBJ1-3; V: TRBV30; CDR3: CAWSTGGGYLRGNTIYF; DNA: TGTGCCTGGAGCACAGGAGGGGGATACCTCCGGGGAAACACCATATATTTT
D: TRBD2; size: few; J: TRBJ2-7; V: TRBV4-2; CDR3: CASSQGLAETYEQYF; DNA: TGTGCCAGCAGCCAAGGACTAGCGGAAACCTACGAGCAGTACTTC
D: .; size: .; J: TRBJ2-3; V: TRBV11-2; CDR3: CASSLDFGPDTQYF; DNA: TGTGCCAGCAGCTTAGATTTCGGGCCAGATACGCAGTATTTT
D: TRBD2; size: .; J: TRBJ2-1; V: TRBV7-3; CDR3: CASSLEHGREQFF; DNA: TGTGCCAGCAGCTTAGAGCACGGGAGGGAGCAGTTCTTC
D: .; size: .; J: TRBJ1-1; V: TRBV27; CDR3: CASSLGAGGQTEAFF; DNA: TGTGCCAGCAGTTTAGGGGCGGGGGGGCAAACTGAAGCTTTCTTT
D: .; size: many; J: TRBJ2-1; V: TRBV7-9; CDR3: CASSRRSLSSYNEQFF; DNA: TGTGCCAGCAGCCGGCGGTCGCTGAGCTCCTACAATGAGCAGTTCTTC
D: TRBD2; size: .; J: TRBJ2-7; V: TRBV2; CDR3: CASTPSGLSSYEQYF; DNA: TGTGCCAGCACCCCTAGCGGGTTGAGCTCCTACGAGCAGTACTTC
D: .; size: .; J: TRBJ1-1; V: TRBV6-1; CDR3: CASSEMKDNTEAFF; DNA: TGTGCCAGCAGTGAGATGAAGGACAACACTGAAGCTTTCTTT
D: .; size: few; J: TRBJ1-2; V: TRBV19; CDR3: CASSPDREWGYTF; DNA: TGTGCCAGTAGTCCAGACCGGGAGTGGGGCTACACCTTC
D: .; size: .; J: TRBJ2-2; V: TRBV19; CDR3: CASMGQGTGELFF; DNA: TGTGCCAGTATGGGGCAGGGGACCGGGGAGCTGTTTTTT
D: TRBD2; size: .; J: TRBJ2-3; V: TRBV7-8; CDR3: CASSPPLREGIHTQYF; DNA: TGTGCCAGCAGCCCTCCTCTGCGGGAGGGAATACATACGCAGTATTTT
D: TRBD1; size: once; J: TRBJ2-2; V: TRBV5-1; CDR3: CASSGGDRDTGELFF; DNA: TGCGCCAGCAGCGGTGGGGACAGAGACACCGGGGAGCTGTTTTTT
D: TRBD2; size: few; J: TRBJ2-2; V: TRBV5-1; CDR3: CASSLAPTSGITGELFF; DNA: TGCGCCAGCAGCTTGGCCCCTACTAGCGGGATAACCGGGGAGCTGTTTTTT
D: .; size: many; J: TRBJ2-1; V: TRBV27; CDR3: CASLRASSNEQFF; DNA: TGTGCCAGCTTGAGGGCTAGTTCCAATGAGCAGTTCTTC
D: .; size: .; J: TRBJ1-5; V: TRBV28; CDR3: CASSLPGVGNQPQHF; DNA: TGTGCCAGCAGTTTACCAGGGGTAGGGAATCAGCCCCAGCATTTT
D: .; size: .; J: TRBJ1-5; V: TRBV7-2; CDR3: CASSWDALSNQPQHF; DNA: TGTGCCAGCAGCTGGGACGCCCTAAGCAATCAGCCCCAGCATTTT
D: .; size: once; J: TRBJ1-2; V: TRBV10-3; CDR3: CAISAADYGYTF; DNA: TGTGCCATCAGTGCTGCCGACTATGGCTACACCTTC
D: .; size: .; J: TRBJ1-2; V: TRBV6-5; CDR3: CASSYDSGVAYGYTF; DNA: TGTGCCAGCAGTTACGACTCGGGGGTTGCCTATGGCTACACCTTC
D: .; size: .; J: TRBJ2-5; V: TRBV5-4; CDR3: CASSLNSGFQETQYF; DNA: TGTGCCAGCAGCTTGAACAGCGGCTTCCAAGAGACCCAGTACTTC
D: TRBD2; size: .; J: TRBJ2-7; V: TRBV27; CDR3: CASSFVLAGGPYEQYF; DNA: TGTGCCAGCAGTTTCGTCTTAGCGGGAGGGCCCTACGAGCAGTACTTC
D: .; size: .; J: TRBJ1-2; V: TRBV20-1; CDR3: CSANRLESYTF; DNA: TGCAGTGCTAACAGACTTGAGAGCTACACCTTC
D: .; size: .; J: TRBJ2-2; V: TRBV5-5; CDR3: CASSFGQPSNTGELFF; DNA: TGTGCCAGCAGCTTCGGACAGCCATCGAACACCGGGGAGCTGTTTTTT
D: .; size: few; J: TRBJ2-1; V: TRBV4-2; CDR3: CASSQRTTFPNEQFF; DNA: TGTGCCAGCAGCCAACGGACTACCTTCCCCAATGAGCAGTTCTTC
D: .; size: .; J: TRBJ2-1; V: TRBV2; CDR3: CASIGGRQVTYNEQFF; DNA: TGTGCCAGCATTGGGGGAAGGCAGGTAACCTACAATGAGCAGTTCTTC
D: .; size: .; J: TRBJ1-5; V: TRBV4-1; CDR3: CASSQQGVPNQPQHF; DNA: TGCGCCAGCAGCCAACAAGGGGTACCCAATCAGCCCCAGCATTTT
D: .; size: .; J: TRBJ1-1; V: TRBV15; CDR3: CATSRGGTDRNTEAFF; DNA: TGTGCCACCAGCAGAGGAGGGACTGATAGGAACACTGAAGCTTTCTTT
D: .; size: many; J: TRBJ1-1; V: TRBV6-4; CDR3: CASSDGRSTEAFF; DNA: TGTGCCAGCAGTGACGGACGGAGCACTGAAGCTTTCTTT
D: .; size: .; J: TRBJ1-1; V: TRBV28; CDR3: CASSGTGFTEAFF; DNA: TGTGCCAGCAGTGGAACAGGGTTCACTGAAGCTTTCTTT
D: .; size: .; J: TRBJ1-1; V: TRBV7-9; CDR3: CASSFELADSEAFF; DNA: TGTGCCAGCAGCTTCGAGCTCGCCGACAGTGAAGCTTTCTTT
D: .; size: .; J: TRBJ1-4; V: TRBV6-5; CDR3: CASSYVVGEKLFF; DNA: TGTGCCAGCAGCTACGTCGTTGGTGAAAAACTGTTTTTT
D: .; size: .; J: TRBJ1-5; V: TRBV27; CDR3: CASSKHTGLGSNQPQHF; DNA: TGTGCCAGCAGCAAACATACAGGGCTTGGGAGCAATCAGCCCCAGCATTTT
D: TRBD2; size: few; J: TRBJ2-7; V: TRBV10-1; CDR3: CASSPATSGIYEQYF; DNA: TGCGCCAGCAGTCCTGCGACTAGCGGGATTTACGAGCAGTACTTC
D: TRBD1; size: .; J: TRBJ1-2; V: TRBV18; CDR3: CASSPRAGGASYGYTF; DNA: TGTGCCAGCTCGCCTAGGGCAGGGGGCGCATCCTATGGCTACACCTTC
D: TRBD1; size: .; J: TRBJ2-7; V: TRBV27; CDR3: CASSSSGTGWYEQYF; DNA: TGTGCCAGCAGTTCTTCCGGGACAGGGTGGTACGAGCAGTACTTC
D: .; size: .; J: TRBJ1-4; V: TRBV27; CDR3: CASSRAQGLREKLFF; DNA: TGTGCCAGCAGCAGGGCACAGGGTTTGCGAGAAAAACTGTTTTTT
D: .; size: .; J: TRBJ2-5; V: TRBV7-9; CDR3: CASSLALVPAETQYF; DNA: TGTGCCAGCAGCTTAGCTCTCGTGCCCGCTGAGACCCAGTACTTC
D: .; size: once; J: TRBJ2-3; V: TRBV6-5; CDR3: CASTGDSGTDTQYF; DNA: TGTGCCAGCACCGGAGACTCTGGCACAGATACGCAGTATTTT
D: TRBD2; size: once; J: TRBJ2-7; V: TRBV6-1; CDR3: CASSETSGVAYEQYF; DNA: TGTGCCAGCAGTGAGACTAGCGGAGTTGCCTACGAGCAGTACTTC
D: TRBD1; size: few; J: TRBJ1-1; V: TRBV28; CDR3: CASSSITGGTEAFF; DNA: TGTGCCAGCAGTTCAATTACAGGGGGCACTGAAGCTTTCTTT
D: .; size: .; J: TRBJ2-3; V: TRBV2; CDR3: CASSENSVGTDTQYF; DNA: TGTGCCAGCAGTGAGAATAGCGTTGGCACAGATACGCAGTATTTT
D: .; size: .; J: TRBJ2-7; V: TRBV6-1; CDR3: CASNLGGWYF; DNA: TGTGCCAGCAACTTGGGGGGCTGGTACTTC
D: TRBD1; size: .; J: TRBJ1-5; V: TRBV19; CDR3: CASTAWGQVGDQPQHF; DNA: TGTGCCAGTACCGCATGGGGACAGGTAGGAGATCAGCCCCAGCATTTT
D: .; size: .; J: TRBJ1-3; V: TRBV6-5; CDR3: CASRPSSGNTIYF; DNA: TGTGCCAGCCGCCCAAGCTCTGGAAACACCATATATTTT